Listed here are 10 T cell receptor beta chains from one sample, sequenced in a study of technical replicates of blood from a handful of donors. Produced via immunoSEQ multiplex PCR; TCRdb's table is partial and in-frame only. The sample includes approximately 65,000 clones, 70% to 90% of them seen just once. Sequences were obtained from PBMCs. The receptors were sampled from a human donor in good health. Some clones in this sample may be carry-over from other donors' samples.

This clone was seen a few times. The chain employs TRBV6-4 and TRBJ2-1, with 9 bases matching TRBD2. This CDR3 has 16 residues. The V gene end was trimmed by 0 bases and the J gene end by 3 bases; junction bases not matched to a gene: 3. Germline CDR1 reads MRHNA; CDR2 reads SNTAGT. The chain's CDR3 is CASSDSGTSSYNEQFF. The CDR3 DNA is TGTGCCAGCAGTGACTCGGGGACTAGCAGCTACAATGAGCAGTTCTTC.

The rearrangement uses TRBV7-9 and TRBJ2-1, with 10 bases that match TRBD2. The germline V gene encodes CDR1 SEHNR and CDR2 FQNEAQ (reference sequence). This CDR3 has 17 amino acids. Trimming removed 1 base from V and 4 bases from J; junction bases left unmatched: 7. This CDR3 is CASSLEGLAASYNEQFF. The CDR3 bases are TGTGCCAGCAGCTTAGAAGGACTAGCGGCAAGTTACAATGAGCAGTTCTTC.

The chain carries TRBV6-5 and TRBJ1-2; a possible D gene is TRBD1 (6 bases). The V end was cut by 7 bases, the J end by 9 bases, with 18 bases between. The germline V gene encodes CDR1 MNHEY and CDR2 SVGAGI. The CDR3 totals 13 residues. This CDR3 reads CASKHQQGGSYTF. The CDR3 DNA reads TGTGCCAGCAAACATCAACAGGGAGGGAGCTACACCTTC.

In its sample, this clone was seen once. The V and J genes are TRBV4-1 and TRBJ2-2; TRBD2 is a possible D gene (5 bases). The CDR3 extends over 18 amino acids. Germline values: CDR1 MGHRA, CDR2 YSYEKL. Trimming took off 3 bases at V and 5 bases at J, with 22 bases between the two ends. Written as DNA, the CDR3 is TGCGCCAGCAGCCAGCATTTGGGCCTGGCGGGTACGACCGGGGAGCTGTTTTTT. Translated, it gives CASSQHLGLAGTTGELFF.

The V gene is TRBV7-3, the J gene TRBJ1-1; D is uncertain. V was cut by 1 base and J by 0 bases, with 3 bases left in between. Germline CDR1 and CDR2: SGHTA and FQGTGA. This CDR3 region has 13 residues. CDR3 nucleotides: TGTGCCAGCAGCTTAAGTATGAACACTGAAGCTTTCTTT. It yields the protein CASSLSMNTEAFF.

This chain connects TRBV13 to TRBJ2-1, with 9 positions matching TRBD2. This CDR3 is built from 17 residues. The ends lost 5 bases at V and 8 bases at J; junction bases unmatched: 16. CDR1 and CDR2 (germline): PRHDT, FYEKMQ (reference sequence). This CDR3 reads CASSPEIWAGGPDEQFF. The CDR3, as DNA: TGTGCCAGCAGCCCTGAGATTTGGGCGGGGGGGCCCGATGAGCAGTTCTTC. The full variable domain, with the rest looked up from reference TRBV13 and TRBJ2-1, is AAGVIQSPRHLIKEKRETATLKCYPIPRHDTVYWYQQGPGQDPQFLISFYEKMQSDKGSIPDRFSAQQFSDYHSELNMSSLELGDSALYFCASSPEIWAGGPDEQFFGPGTRLTVL.

This chain joins TRBV6-4 and TRBJ2-1; TRBD2 matches 8 bases. Germline CDR1 is MRHNA and CDR2 is SNTAGT. The CDR3 covers 15 residues. V dropped 5 bases and J dropped 7; count of bases not matched to a gene: 10. CDR3 in amino acids: CASSRAGEGSNEQFF. The CDR3 DNA follows: TGTGCCAGCAGTCGAGCGGGAGAAGGGTCTAATGAGCAGTTCTTC.

The chain carries TRBV18 and TRBJ2-2; D might be TRBD2 (6 bases). This CDR3 contains 14 residues. Germline V gene sequence: CDR1 KGHSH, CDR2 LQKENI. Trimming shortened V by 6 bases and J by 5 bases, and 13 bases separated the two germline ends. The CDR3: CASSTQGGTGELFF. The CDR3 nucleotides are TGTGCCAGCTCGACCCAAGGAGGGACCGGGGAGCTGTTTTTT.

The chain uses TRBV9 and TRBJ2-7, with D possibly being TRBD1 (5 bases). The CDR3 consists of 14 residues. V shed 0 bases and J shed 4 bases, with 11 bases lying between them. The germline CDR1 and CDR2 sequences are SGDLS and YYNGEE. The CDR3 loop reads CASSVGQIPYEQYF. The CDR3 coding sequence is TGTGCCAGCAGCGTAGGACAGATTCCGTACGAGCAGTACTTC. Together with reference TRBV9 and TRBJ2-7, the CDR3 gives the full variable domain: DSGVTQTPKHLITATGQRVTLRCSPRSGDLSVYWYQQSLDQGLQFLIQYYNGEERAKGNILERFSAQQFPDLHSELNLSSLELGDSALYFCASSVGQIPYEQYFGPGTRLTVT.

The chain has TRBV27 and TRBJ2-2; D is ambiguous. The V end was cut by 0 bases, the J end by 6 bases, with 5 bases between. This CDR3 is 13 amino acids long. Per germline, CDR1 MNHEY and CDR2 SMNVEV (reference sequence). The CDR3: CASSLSRAGELFF. The CDR3 DNA reads as TGTGCCAGCAGTTTATCCCGCGCCGGGGAGCTGTTTTTT.